This is a list of T cell receptor beta chains from one sample in a study of blood T cell repertoires in COVID-19. Measured with immunoSEQ multiplex PCR; TCRdb has only the in-frame clones, and not every one. The sample records nearly 200,000 clones, 84% being singletons. The sequenced sample consisted of peripheral blood. The receptors come from a woman aged 70 to 79 with active or convalescent COVID-19. Each CDR3 is given with its conserved first and last residue. The D gene is left open where the match is weak. Part of the rows lack a size; the others show once, few, many or a class for expanded clones.

CDR3 DNA: TGTGCCAGCAGCTTAGATTACGGGAGCGGGTATGAGACCCAGTACTTC; CDR3 protein: CASSLDYGSGYETQYF; V gene: TRBV11-2; J gene: TRBJ2-5; D gene: .; clone size: .
CDR3 DNA: TGTGCCATCAGTGAGCCCCCCTCGGATGAGCAGTTCTTC; CDR3 protein: CAISEPPSDEQFF; V gene: TRBV10-3; J gene: TRBJ2-1; D gene: .; clone size: .
CDR3 DNA: TGTGCCAGCAGCCTTAGACAGAATGAGCAGTTCTTC; CDR3 protein: CASSLRQNEQFF; V gene: TRBV28; J gene: TRBJ2-1; D gene: .; clone size: .
CDR3 DNA: TGTGCCAGTCTCGGACACCGGGGGTCTGGCGGGGAGCTGTTTTTT; CDR3 protein: CASLGHRGSGGELFF; V gene: TRBV3-1/TRBV3-2; J gene: TRBJ2-2; D gene: .; clone size: .
CDR3 DNA: TGTGCCAGCAGCTTGGCTCGACGACAGGGGAGGTCCTATGGCTACACCTTC; CDR3 protein: CASSLARRQGRSYGYTF; V gene: TRBV5-4; J gene: TRBJ1-2; D gene: TRBD1; clone size: .
CDR3 DNA: TGTGCCAGCAGTCCCGGGGTTCTAGCGGGAGTTGGCAATGAGCAGTTCTTC; CDR3 protein: CASSPGVLAGVGNEQFF; V gene: TRBV3-1/TRBV3-2; J gene: TRBJ2-1; D gene: TRBD2; clone size: .
CDR3 DNA: TGTGCCACCAGTGATCATCAAGGCCGGGAGATCTCCTACAATGAGCAGTTCTTC; CDR3 protein: CATSDHQGREISYNEQFF; V gene: TRBV24-1; J gene: TRBJ2-1; D gene: .; clone size: few
CDR3 DNA: TGTGCCAGCAGCCCGGGAGGGCCTTTGTTCGGGGATACGCAGTATTTT; CDR3 protein: CASSPGGPLFGDTQYF; V gene: TRBV6-6; J gene: TRBJ2-3; D gene: TRBD2; clone size: .
CDR3 DNA: TGTGCCAGCTCGCCTATTCCCCCCGGACAGACGAACTATGGCTACACCTTC; CDR3 protein: CASSPIPPGQTNYGYTF; V gene: TRBV18; J gene: TRBJ1-2; D gene: .; clone size: .
CDR3 DNA: TGTGCCAGCAAGGACAGGGGTACTGAAGCTTTCTTT; CDR3 protein: CASKDRGTEAFF; V gene: TRBV27; J gene: TRBJ1-1; D gene: TRBD1; clone size: .
CDR3 DNA: TGTGCCAGCAGCCTAATGGCGGGAGGGCCCGAGCAGTACTTC; CDR3 protein: CASSLMAGGPEQYF; V gene: TRBV6-5; J gene: TRBJ2-7; D gene: TRBD2; clone size: .
CDR3 DNA: TGTGCCAGCAGCCTGGTAGCGTGGCTCCAGGGGCACGAGTCCGGGGAGCTGTTTTTT; CDR3 protein: CASSLVAWLQGHESGELFF; V gene: TRBV14; J gene: TRBJ2-2; D gene: .; clone size: .
CDR3 DNA: TGTGCCAGCAGTCAGAGGGGGCGGGAAAAACTGTTTTTT; CDR3 protein: CASSQRGREKLFF; V gene: TRBV6-5; J gene: TRBJ1-4; D gene: TRBD1; clone size: .
CDR3 DNA: TGTGCCAGCAGCGTAGACGGGGGAGAGACCCAGTACTTC; CDR3 protein: CASSVDGGETQYF; V gene: TRBV9; J gene: TRBJ2-5; D gene: .; clone size: .
CDR3 DNA: TGTGCCAGCAGCCCGTCGACAGCTTACTACGAGCAGTACTTC; CDR3 protein: CASSPSTAYYEQYF; V gene: TRBV7-2; J gene: TRBJ2-7; D gene: .; clone size: .
CDR3 DNA: TGTGCCAGCAGCACCCACAGGGGCGAGCAGTACTTC; CDR3 protein: CASSTHRGEQYF; V gene: TRBV7-2; J gene: TRBJ2-7; D gene: TRBD1; clone size: .
CDR3 DNA: TGTGCCACGACCCGGGGCAATCAGCCCCAGCATTTT; CDR3 protein: CATTRGNQPQHF; V gene: TRBV19; J gene: TRBJ1-5; D gene: .; clone size: once
CDR3 DNA: TGTGCCAGCAGCTCTGGACTAGCCCGGCGCCTCTACAATGAGCAGTTCTTC; CDR3 protein: CASSSGLARRLYNEQFF; V gene: TRBV13; J gene: TRBJ2-1; D gene: TRBD2; clone size: .
CDR3 DNA: TGTGCCAGCAGTCCGACTAGCGGAGGTTACAATGAGCAGTTCTTC; CDR3 protein: CASSPTSGGYNEQFF; V gene: TRBV11-3; J gene: TRBJ2-1; D gene: TRBD2; clone size: once
CDR3 DNA: TGTGCCAGCAGCACGGAGAGCTCCTATAATTCACCCCTCCACTTT; CDR3 protein: CASSTESSYNSPLHF; V gene: TRBV7-8; J gene: TRBJ1-6; D gene: .; clone size: .
CDR3 DNA: TGTGCCAGCAGTTATACCTTCGGACAGGGTGTCACCTACGAGCAGTACTTC; CDR3 protein: CASSYTFGQGVTYEQYF; V gene: TRBV6-2/TRBV6-3; J gene: TRBJ2-7; D gene: TRBD1; clone size: .
CDR3 DNA: TGTGCCAGTAGTAGCGGGAAGTTGGCAGATACGCAGTATTTT; CDR3 protein: CASSSGKLADTQYF; V gene: TRBV19; J gene: TRBJ2-3; D gene: .; clone size: .
CDR3 DNA: TGTGCCAGCAGTTCGTTAGCATTCACAGATACGCAGTATTTT; CDR3 protein: CASSSLAFTDTQYF; V gene: TRBV6-5; J gene: TRBJ2-3; D gene: .; clone size: few
CDR3 DNA: TGTGCCAGCAGCTTAGATCTTTCCTACACAGATACGCAGTATTTT; CDR3 protein: CASSLDLSYTDTQYF; V gene: TRBV7-9; J gene: TRBJ2-3; D gene: .; clone size: .
CDR3 DNA: TGTGCCACGGGGACAGGATCCTCCTACGAGCAGTACTTC; CDR3 protein: CATGTGSSYEQYF; V gene: TRBV19; J gene: TRBJ2-7; D gene: TRBD1; clone size: .
CDR3 DNA: TGTGCCAGCAGCTCCGCAGGACACTCTGGAAACACCATATATTTT; CDR3 protein: CASSSAGHSGNTIYF; V gene: TRBV7-8; J gene: TRBJ1-3; D gene: .; clone size: .
CDR3 DNA: TGTGCCAGCAGCGTAGGACAGGCGAGCTCTGGGGCCAACGTCCTGACTTTC; CDR3 protein: CASSVGQASSGANVLTF; V gene: TRBV9; J gene: TRBJ2-6; D gene: .; clone size: .
CDR3 DNA: TGTGCCAGCAGTTACTCGACCGGGGGGCAGTACTTC; CDR3 protein: CASSYSTGGQYF; V gene: TRBV6-6; J gene: TRBJ2-7; D gene: .; clone size: .
CDR3 DNA: TGTGCCAGCAGCTTGGAAATGGGGGACAGGAGGAACACTGAAGCTTTCTTT; CDR3 protein: CASSLEMGDRRNTEAFF; V gene: TRBV5-5; J gene: TRBJ1-1; D gene: TRBD1; clone size: once
CDR3 DNA: TGTGCCAGCAGCCTAAGTGCAGGCCAAGAGACCCAGTACTTC; CDR3 protein: CASSLSAGQETQYF; V gene: TRBV3-1/TRBV3-2; J gene: TRBJ2-5; D gene: .; clone size: .
CDR3 DNA: TGTGCCAGCTCACAGGACAGGGGAAACTACGAGCAGTACTTC; CDR3 protein: CASSQDRGNYEQYF; V gene: TRBV18; J gene: TRBJ2-7; D gene: TRBD1; clone size: .
CDR3 DNA: TGTGCCAGCAGCGCACTAGTGGGGGGTGAGCAGTTCTTC; CDR3 protein: CASSALVGGEQFF; V gene: TRBV9; J gene: TRBJ2-1; D gene: .; clone size: .
CDR3 DNA: TGTGCCAGCAGCCAGGATCGGGGGAGGGCTAGCGGGAGGCCCCGGTTGTCGTTCTTC; CDR3 protein: CASSQDRGRASGRPRLSFF; V gene: TRBV3-1/TRBV3-2; J gene: TRBJ2-1; D gene: TRBD2; clone size: .
CDR3 DNA: TGCGCCAGCAGTGAAGGGACACTCGGACTAGCGGGAGGGCCGAATGAGCAGTTCTTC; CDR3 protein: CASSEGTLGLAGGPNEQFF; V gene: TRBV10-1; J gene: TRBJ2-1; D gene: TRBD2; clone size: .
CDR3 DNA: TGTGCCAGCAGTTTGGGGGACAGATCCTACAATGAGCAGTTCTTC; CDR3 protein: CASSLGDRSYNEQFF; V gene: TRBV28; J gene: TRBJ2-1; D gene: TRBD1; clone size: .
CDR3 DNA: TGTGCCAGTACTTTACTAGCGGGAGGTACCGGGGAGCTGTTTTTT; CDR3 protein: CASTLLAGGTGELFF; V gene: TRBV19; J gene: TRBJ2-2; D gene: TRBD2; clone size: once
CDR3 DNA: TGTGCCAGCAGCCAAGGAGAGGGGGAGCTGTTTTTT; CDR3 protein: CASSQGEGELFF; V gene: TRBV3-1/TRBV3-2; J gene: TRBJ2-2; D gene: .; clone size: .
CDR3 DNA: TGCGCCAGCAGCCCCCTGACAGGGGTAGGCTCTGGGGCCAACGTCCTGACTTTC; CDR3 protein: CASSPLTGVGSGANVLTF; V gene: TRBV5-1; J gene: TRBJ2-6; D gene: TRBD1; clone size: .
CDR3 DNA: TGCGCCAGCAGCACCTTAGCGGGATCGGATGAGCAGTTCTTC; CDR3 protein: CASSTLAGSDEQFF; V gene: TRBV5-1; J gene: TRBJ2-1; D gene: TRBD2; clone size: .
CDR3 DNA: TGTGCCAGCAGCGTAGGGGGAAGCGGGTACAATGAGCAGTTCTTC; CDR3 protein: CASSVGGSGYNEQFF; V gene: TRBV9; J gene: TRBJ2-1; D gene: .; clone size: .
CDR3 DNA: TGCGCCAGCAGCTGGGGACTAGCGGGAACCTCCGATGAGCAGTTCTTC; CDR3 protein: CASSWGLAGTSDEQFF; V gene: TRBV5-1; J gene: TRBJ2-1; D gene: TRBD2; clone size: .
CDR3 DNA: TGCAGTGCTAGGCAGGCCTACGAGCAGTACTTC; CDR3 protein: CSARQAYEQYF; V gene: TRBV20-1; J gene: TRBJ2-7; D gene: .; clone size: .
CDR3 DNA: TGTGCCAGCAGCCCTATCCGGGGAAAGATTTACGAGCAGTACTTC; CDR3 protein: CASSPIRGKIYEQYF; V gene: TRBV11-2; J gene: TRBJ2-7; D gene: .; clone size: .
CDR3 DNA: TGTGCCAGCTCGACAGACTACTATGGCTACACCTTC; CDR3 protein: CASSTDYYGYTF; V gene: TRBV12-3/TRBV12-4; J gene: TRBJ1-2; D gene: .; clone size: .
CDR3 DNA: TGTGCCTGGAGTGGGGCGGGCAAGAAAAACAATGAGCAGTTCTTC; CDR3 protein: CAWSGAGKKNNEQFF; V gene: TRBV30; J gene: TRBJ2-1; D gene: .; clone size: .
CDR3 DNA: TGTGCCAGTAGCCCTAGGAGGACTAGCGGTTACAATGAGCAGTTCTTC; CDR3 protein: CASSPRRTSGYNEQFF; V gene: TRBV19; J gene: TRBJ2-1; D gene: TRBD2; clone size: .
CDR3 DNA: TGTGCCAGCAGCTTATGGGGCGGACTAGCGCGGTACGAGCAGTACTTC; CDR3 protein: CASSLWGGLARYEQYF; V gene: TRBV11-1; J gene: TRBJ2-7; D gene: TRBD2; clone size: .
CDR3 DNA: TGTGCCAGCAGTGAACTAGGGGACTACACCTTC; CDR3 protein: CASSELGDYTF; V gene: TRBV6-1; J gene: TRBJ1-2; D gene: .; clone size: .
CDR3 DNA: TGTGCCAGCCAGGAGTCAGCCACAGGATATGGCTACACCTTC; CDR3 protein: CASQESATGYGYTF; V gene: TRBV2; J gene: TRBJ1-2; D gene: .; clone size: .
CDR3 DNA: TGTGCCAGCAGCTTCGAACAGGGGGCGGAAGCTTTCTTT; CDR3 protein: CASSFEQGAEAFF; V gene: TRBV11-3; J gene: TRBJ1-1; D gene: TRBD1; clone size: .
CDR3 DNA: TGTGCCAGCAGCTTGGTATCCAGAAATCTTGAAGCTTTCTTT; CDR3 protein: CASSLVSRNLEAFF; V gene: TRBV7-9; J gene: TRBJ1-1; D gene: .; clone size: .
CDR3 DNA: TGTGCCACCAGCAACAACCCTCGGACAATGAACACTGAAGCTTTCTTT; CDR3 protein: CATSNNPRTMNTEAFF; V gene: TRBV15; J gene: TRBJ1-1; D gene: .; clone size: .
CDR3 DNA: TGTGCCAGCAGCTTAGATTTCCGAGCGGGAGGGAGGATGAGTGAGCAGTTCTTC; CDR3 protein: CASSLDFRAGGRMSEQFF; V gene: TRBV11-2; J gene: TRBJ2-1; D gene: TRBD2; clone size: .
CDR3 DNA: TGTGCCAGTAATCAGCGGCGCACAGATACGCAGTATTTT; CDR3 protein: CASNQRRTDTQYF; V gene: TRBV19; J gene: TRBJ2-3; D gene: .; clone size: once
CDR3 DNA: TGTGCCAGCAAGGGGCAGACTAGCACAGATACGCAGTATTTT; CDR3 protein: CASKGQTSTDTQYF; V gene: TRBV6-5; J gene: TRBJ2-3; D gene: .; clone size: .
CDR3 DNA: TGTGCCAGCAGCCAAGGGTCTGAGCAGCCCCAGCATTTT; CDR3 protein: CASSQGSEQPQHF; V gene: TRBV3-1/TRBV3-2; J gene: TRBJ1-5; D gene: .; clone size: .
CDR3 DNA: TGTGCCAGCAGCTGGTTAGCGGGAGGGCCTTCCAATGAGCAGTTCTTC; CDR3 protein: CASSWLAGGPSNEQFF; V gene: TRBV11-3; J gene: TRBJ2-1; D gene: TRBD2; clone size: .
CDR3 DNA: TGCAGCGTCCCTAGGGGGGAGGGTCTTTCGAACACTGAAGCTTTCTTT; CDR3 protein: CSVPRGEGLSNTEAFF; V gene: TRBV29-1; J gene: TRBJ1-1; D gene: .; clone size: few